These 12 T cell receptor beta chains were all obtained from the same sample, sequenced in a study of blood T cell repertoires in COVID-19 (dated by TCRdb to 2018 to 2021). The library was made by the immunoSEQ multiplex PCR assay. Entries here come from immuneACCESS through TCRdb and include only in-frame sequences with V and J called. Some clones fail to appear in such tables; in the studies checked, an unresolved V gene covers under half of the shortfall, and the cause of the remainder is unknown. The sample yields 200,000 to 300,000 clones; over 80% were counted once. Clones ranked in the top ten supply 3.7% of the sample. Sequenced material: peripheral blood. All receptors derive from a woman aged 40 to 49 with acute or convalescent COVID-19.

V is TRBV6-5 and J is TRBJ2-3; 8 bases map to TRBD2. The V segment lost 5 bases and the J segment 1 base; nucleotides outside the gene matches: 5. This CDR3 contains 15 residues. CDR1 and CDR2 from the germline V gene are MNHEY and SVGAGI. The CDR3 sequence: CASSNAGGGTDTQYF. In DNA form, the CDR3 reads TGTGCCAGCAGTAACGCCGGGGGGGGCACAGATACGCAGTATTTT.

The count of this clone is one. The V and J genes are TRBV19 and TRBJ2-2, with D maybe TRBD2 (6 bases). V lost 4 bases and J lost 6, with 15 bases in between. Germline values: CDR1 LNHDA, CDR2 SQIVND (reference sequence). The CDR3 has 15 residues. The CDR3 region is CASSRDGAGPGELFF. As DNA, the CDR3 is TGTGCCAGTAGTAGGGACGGCGCGGGACCCGGGGAGCTGTTTTTT.

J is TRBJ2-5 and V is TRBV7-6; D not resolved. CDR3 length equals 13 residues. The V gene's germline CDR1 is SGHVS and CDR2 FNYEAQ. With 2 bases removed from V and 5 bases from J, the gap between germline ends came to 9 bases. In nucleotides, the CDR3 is TGTGCCAGCAGCTTATCCTTTCGGGAGACCCAGTACTTC. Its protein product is CASSLSFRETQYF.

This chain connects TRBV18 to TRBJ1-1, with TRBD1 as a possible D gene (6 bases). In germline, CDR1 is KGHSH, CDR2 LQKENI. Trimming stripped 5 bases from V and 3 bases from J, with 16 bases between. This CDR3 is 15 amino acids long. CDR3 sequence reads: CASSNEGGRDTEAFF. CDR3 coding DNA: TGTGCCAGCTCAAACGAGGGGGGGAGGGACACTGAAGCTTTCTTT. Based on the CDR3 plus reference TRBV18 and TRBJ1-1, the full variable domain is NAGVMQNPRHLVRRRGQEARLRCSPMKGHSHVYWYRQLPEEGLKFMVYLQKENIIDESGMPKERFSAEFPKEGPSILRIQQVVRGDSAAYFCASSNEGGRDTEAFFGQGTRLTVV.

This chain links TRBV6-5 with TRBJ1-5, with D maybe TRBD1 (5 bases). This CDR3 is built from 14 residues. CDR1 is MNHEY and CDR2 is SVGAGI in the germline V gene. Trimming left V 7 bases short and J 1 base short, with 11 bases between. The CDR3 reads CASIQDQSNQPQHF. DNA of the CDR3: TGTGCCAGCATACAGGATCAAAGCAATCAGCCCCAGCATTTT.

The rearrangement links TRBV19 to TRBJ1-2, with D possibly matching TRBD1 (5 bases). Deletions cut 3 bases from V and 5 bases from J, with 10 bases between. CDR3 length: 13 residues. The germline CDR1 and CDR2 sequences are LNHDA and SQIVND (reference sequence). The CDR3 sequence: CASSIRVSYGYTF. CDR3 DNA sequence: TGTGCCAGTAGTATCAGGGTCTCTTATGGCTACACCTTC.

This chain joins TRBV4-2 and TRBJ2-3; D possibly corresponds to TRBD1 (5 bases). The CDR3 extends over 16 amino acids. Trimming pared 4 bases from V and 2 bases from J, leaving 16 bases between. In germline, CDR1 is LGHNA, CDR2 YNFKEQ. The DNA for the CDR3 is TGTGCCAGCAGCCGACAGCTTGTCAGCTTCACAGATACGCAGTATTTT. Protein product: CASSRQLVSFTDTQYF.

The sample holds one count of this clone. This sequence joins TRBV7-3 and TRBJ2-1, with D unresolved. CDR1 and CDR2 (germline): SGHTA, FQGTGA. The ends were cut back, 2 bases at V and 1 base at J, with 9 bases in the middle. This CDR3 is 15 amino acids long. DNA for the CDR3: TGTGCCAGCAGCTTAGCGGTTGGGTCCTACAATGAGCAGTTCTTC. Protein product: CASSLAVGSYNEQFF.

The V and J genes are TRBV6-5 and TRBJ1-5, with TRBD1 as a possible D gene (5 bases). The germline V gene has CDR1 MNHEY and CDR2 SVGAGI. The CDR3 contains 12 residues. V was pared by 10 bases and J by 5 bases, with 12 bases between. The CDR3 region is CATRTGDQPQHF. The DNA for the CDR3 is TGTGCCACTAGGACGGGGGATCAGCCCCAGCATTTT.

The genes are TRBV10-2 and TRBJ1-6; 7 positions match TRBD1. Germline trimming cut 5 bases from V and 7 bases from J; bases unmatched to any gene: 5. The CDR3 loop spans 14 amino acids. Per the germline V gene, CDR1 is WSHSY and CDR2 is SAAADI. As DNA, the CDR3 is TGCGCCAGCAGTTCCGACAGGGAGAATTCACCCCTCCACTTT. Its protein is CASSSDRENSPLHF.

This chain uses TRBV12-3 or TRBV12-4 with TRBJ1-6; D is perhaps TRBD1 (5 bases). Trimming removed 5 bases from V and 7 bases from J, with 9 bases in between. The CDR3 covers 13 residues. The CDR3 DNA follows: TGTGCCAGCAGTGTTTCAGGGAATTCACCCCTCCACTTT. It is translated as CASSVSGNSPLHF.

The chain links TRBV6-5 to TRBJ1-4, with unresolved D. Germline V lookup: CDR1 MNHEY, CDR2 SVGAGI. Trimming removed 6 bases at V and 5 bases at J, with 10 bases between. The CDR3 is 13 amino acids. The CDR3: CASRGQWNEKLFF. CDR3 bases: TGTGCCAGCAGGGGCCAGTGGAATGAAAAACTGTTTTTT.